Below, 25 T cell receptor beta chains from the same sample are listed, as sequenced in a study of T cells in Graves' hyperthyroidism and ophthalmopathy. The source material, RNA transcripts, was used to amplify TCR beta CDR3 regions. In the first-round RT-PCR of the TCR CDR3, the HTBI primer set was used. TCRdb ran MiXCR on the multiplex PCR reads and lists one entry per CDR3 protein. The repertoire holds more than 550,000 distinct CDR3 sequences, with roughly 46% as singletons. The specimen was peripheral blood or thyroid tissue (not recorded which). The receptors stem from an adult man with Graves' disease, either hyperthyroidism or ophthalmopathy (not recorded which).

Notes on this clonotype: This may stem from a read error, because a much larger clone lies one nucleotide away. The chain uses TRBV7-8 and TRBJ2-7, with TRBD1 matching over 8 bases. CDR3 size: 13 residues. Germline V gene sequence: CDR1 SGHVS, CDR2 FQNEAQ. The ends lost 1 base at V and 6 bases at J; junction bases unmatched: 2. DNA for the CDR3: TGTGCCAGCAGCTTAGAGACAGGGGTCGAGCAGTACTTC. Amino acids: CASSLETGVEQYF.

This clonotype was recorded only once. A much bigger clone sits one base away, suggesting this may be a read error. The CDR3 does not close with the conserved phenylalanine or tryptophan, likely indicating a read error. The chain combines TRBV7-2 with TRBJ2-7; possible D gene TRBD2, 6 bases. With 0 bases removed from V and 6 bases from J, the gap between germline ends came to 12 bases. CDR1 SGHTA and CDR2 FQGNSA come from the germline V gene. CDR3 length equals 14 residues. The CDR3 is CASSLAGGPGEQYS. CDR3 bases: TGTGCCAGCAGCTTAGCGGGAGGACCCGGCGAGCAGTACTCC.

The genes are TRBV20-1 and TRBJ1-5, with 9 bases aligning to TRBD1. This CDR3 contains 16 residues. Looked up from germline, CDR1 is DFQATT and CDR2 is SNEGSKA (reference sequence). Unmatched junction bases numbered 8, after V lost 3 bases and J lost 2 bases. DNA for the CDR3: TGCAGTGCTAGTGTTAGGGACAGGGATGGCAATCAGCCCCAGCATTTT. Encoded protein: CSASVRDRDGNQPQHF.

CDR3 protein: CATSDTRVRDRGQETQYF. The CDR3 nucleotides are TGTGCCACCAGTGATACCCGGGTCCGGGACAGGGGACAAGAGACCCAGTACTTC. The chain is built from TRBV15 and TRBJ2-5, with 10 bases aligning to TRBD1. CDR1 LNHNV and CDR2 YYDKDF come from the germline V gene (reference sequence). After removal of 6 bases from V and 2 bases from J, the junction contained 15 bases not matched to a gene. This CDR3 comprises 18 residues.

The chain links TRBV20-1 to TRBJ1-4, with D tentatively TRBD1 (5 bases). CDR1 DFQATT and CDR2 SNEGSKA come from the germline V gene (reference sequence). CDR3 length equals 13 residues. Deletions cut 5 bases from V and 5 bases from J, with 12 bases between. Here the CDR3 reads CSAVRGANEKLFF. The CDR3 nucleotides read TGCAGTGCTGTACGAGGGGCAAATGAAAAACTGTTTTTT.

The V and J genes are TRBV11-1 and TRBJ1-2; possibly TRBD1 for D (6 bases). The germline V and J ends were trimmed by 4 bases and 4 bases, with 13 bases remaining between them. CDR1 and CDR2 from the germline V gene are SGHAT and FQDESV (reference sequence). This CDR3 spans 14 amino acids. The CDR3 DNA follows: TGTGCCAGCAGCTCTGGAGGGGGGCGCTATGGCTACACCTTC. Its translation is CASSSGGGRYGYTF.

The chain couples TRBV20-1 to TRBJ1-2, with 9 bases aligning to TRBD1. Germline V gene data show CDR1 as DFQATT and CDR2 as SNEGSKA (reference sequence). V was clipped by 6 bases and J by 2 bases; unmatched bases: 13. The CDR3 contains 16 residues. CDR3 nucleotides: TGCAGTGCACCCGGGGGACAGGGATTCGGAAACTATGGCTACACCTTC. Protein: CSAPGGQGFGNYGYTF.

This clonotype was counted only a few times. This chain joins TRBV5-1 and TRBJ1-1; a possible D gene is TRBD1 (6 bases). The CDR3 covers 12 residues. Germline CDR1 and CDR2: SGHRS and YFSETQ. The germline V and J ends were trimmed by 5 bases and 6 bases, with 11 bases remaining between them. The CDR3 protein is CASSLQGAEAFF. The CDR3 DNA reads TGCGCCAGCAGTTTACAGGGTGCTGAAGCTTTCTTT.

CDR3 DNA: TGTGCCAGCAGCCAAGAGGGACAGGGTAGCGACGAGCAGTACTTC. Translating gives CASSQEGQGSDEQYF. The chain couples TRBV7-8 to TRBJ2-7; the match to TRBD1 covers 9 bases. Germline CDR1 reads SGHVS; CDR2 reads FQNEAQ. Losses at the gene ends were 5 bases for V and 5 bases for J; bases not matched to a gene: 10. This CDR3 is 15 amino acids long. The whole variable domain, filled in from reference TRBV7-8 and TRBJ2-7, reads GAGVSQSPRYKVAKRGQDVALRCDPISGHVSLFWYQQALGQGPEFLTYFQNEAQLDKSGLPSDRFFAERPEGSVSTLKIQRTQQEDSAVYLCASSQEGQGSDEQYFGPGTRLTVT.

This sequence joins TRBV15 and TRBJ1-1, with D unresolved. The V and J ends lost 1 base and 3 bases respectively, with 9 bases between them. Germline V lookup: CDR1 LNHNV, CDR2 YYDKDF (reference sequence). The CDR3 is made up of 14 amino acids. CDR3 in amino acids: CATSRVRNDTEAFF. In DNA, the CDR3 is TGTGCCACCAGCAGAGTCAGGAACGACACTGAAGCTTTCTTT.

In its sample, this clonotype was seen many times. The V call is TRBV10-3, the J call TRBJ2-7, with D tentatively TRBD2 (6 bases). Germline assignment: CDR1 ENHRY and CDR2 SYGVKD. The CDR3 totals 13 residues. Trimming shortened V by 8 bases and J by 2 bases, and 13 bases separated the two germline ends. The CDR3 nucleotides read TGTGCCATCCGGAGGGAGGTCCCCTACGAGCAGTACTTC. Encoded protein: CAIRREVPYEQYF.

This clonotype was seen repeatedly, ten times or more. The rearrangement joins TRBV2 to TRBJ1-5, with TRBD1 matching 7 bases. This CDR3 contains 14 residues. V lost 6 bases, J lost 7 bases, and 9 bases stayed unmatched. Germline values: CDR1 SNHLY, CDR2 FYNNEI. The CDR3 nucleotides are TGTGCCAGCAGCGACAGGGACGTATGGCAGCCCCAGCATTTT. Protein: CASSDRDVWQPQHF. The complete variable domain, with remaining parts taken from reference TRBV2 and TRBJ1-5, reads EPEVTQTPSHQVTQMGQEVILRCVPISNHLYFYWYRQILGQKVEFLVSFYNNEISEKSEIFDDQFSVERPDGSNFTLKIRSTKLEDSAMYFCASSDRDVWQPQHFGDGTRLSIL.

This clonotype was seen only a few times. The CDR3 protein is CVTGGNTEAFF. The CDR3 DNA follows: TGTGTGACAGGCGGGAACACTGAAGCTTTCTTT. The chain couples TRBV10-3 to TRBJ1-1; D may be TRBD1 (6 bases). The CDR3 spans 11 residues. CDR1 is ENHRY and CDR2 is SYGVKD in the germline V gene.

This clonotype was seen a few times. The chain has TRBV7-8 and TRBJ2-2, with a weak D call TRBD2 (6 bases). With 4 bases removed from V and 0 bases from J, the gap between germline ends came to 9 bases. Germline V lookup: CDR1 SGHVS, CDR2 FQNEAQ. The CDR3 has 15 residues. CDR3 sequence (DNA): TGTGCCAGCAGCTGGGGGGTGCCGAACACCGGGGAGCTGTTTTTT. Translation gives CASSWGVPNTGELFF.

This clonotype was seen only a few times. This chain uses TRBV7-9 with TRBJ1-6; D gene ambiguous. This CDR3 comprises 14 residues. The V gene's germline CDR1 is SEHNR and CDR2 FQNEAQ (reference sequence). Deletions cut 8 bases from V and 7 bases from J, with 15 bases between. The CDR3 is CASRLGGMNSPLHF. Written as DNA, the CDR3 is TGTGCCAGCCGGCTGGGAGGGATGAATTCACCCCTCCACTTT.

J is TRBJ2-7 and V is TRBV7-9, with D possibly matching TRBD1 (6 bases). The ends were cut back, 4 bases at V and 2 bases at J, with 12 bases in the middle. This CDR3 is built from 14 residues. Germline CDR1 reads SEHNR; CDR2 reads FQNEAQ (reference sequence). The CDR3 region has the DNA TGTGCCAGCAGCTCTCCAGGGGAAACCTACGAGCAGTACTTC. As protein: CASSSPGETYEQYF.

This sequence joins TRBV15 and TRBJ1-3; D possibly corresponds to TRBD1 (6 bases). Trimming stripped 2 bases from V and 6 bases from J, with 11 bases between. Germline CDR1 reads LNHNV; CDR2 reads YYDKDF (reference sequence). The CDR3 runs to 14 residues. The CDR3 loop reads CATSRTRGANTIYF. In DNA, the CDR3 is TGTGCCACCAGCAGAACCAGGGGTGCAAACACCATATATTTT.

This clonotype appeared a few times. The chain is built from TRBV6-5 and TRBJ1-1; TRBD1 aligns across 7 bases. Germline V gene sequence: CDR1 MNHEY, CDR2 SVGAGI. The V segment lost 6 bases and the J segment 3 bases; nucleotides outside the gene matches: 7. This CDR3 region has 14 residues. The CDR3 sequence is CASRLQGYDTEAFF. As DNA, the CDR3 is TGTGCCAGCAGACTACAGGGGTACGACACTGAAGCTTTCTTT.

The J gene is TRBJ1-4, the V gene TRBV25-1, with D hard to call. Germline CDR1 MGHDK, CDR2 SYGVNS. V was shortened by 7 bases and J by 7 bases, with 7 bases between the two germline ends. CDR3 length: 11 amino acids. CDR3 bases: TGTGCCAGCACCCTCTCTGAAAAACTGTTTTTT. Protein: CASTLSEKLFF.

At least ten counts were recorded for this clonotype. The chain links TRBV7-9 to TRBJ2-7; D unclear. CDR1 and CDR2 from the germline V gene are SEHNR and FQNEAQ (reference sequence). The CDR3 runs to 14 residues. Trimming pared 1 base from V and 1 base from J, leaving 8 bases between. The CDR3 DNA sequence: TGTGCCAGCAGCTTAGAAGGGCGATCCTACGAGCAGTACTTC. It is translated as CASSLEGRSYEQYF.

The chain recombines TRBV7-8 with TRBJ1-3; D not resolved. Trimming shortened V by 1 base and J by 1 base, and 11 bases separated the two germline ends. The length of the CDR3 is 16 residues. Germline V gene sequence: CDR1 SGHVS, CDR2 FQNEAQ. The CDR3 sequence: CASSLGWALSGNTIYF. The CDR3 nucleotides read TGTGCCAGCAGCTTAGGTTGGGCGTTGTCTGGAAACACCATATATTTT.

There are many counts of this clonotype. CDR3: CASRYRDRDSPLHF. The CDR3 region has the DNA TGTGCCAGCAGGTACCGGGACAGGGATTCACCCCTCCACTTT. The chain combines TRBV6-5 with TRBJ1-6, with 9 bases identical to TRBD1. Trimming removed 6 bases from V and 8 bases from J; junction bases left unmatched: 5. The CDR3 contains 14 residues. Germline V CDR1 and CDR2: MNHEY, SVGAGI.

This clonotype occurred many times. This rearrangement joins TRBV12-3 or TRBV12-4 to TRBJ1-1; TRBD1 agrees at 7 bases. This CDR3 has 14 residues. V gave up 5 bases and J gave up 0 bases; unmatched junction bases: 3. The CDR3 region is CASSKTGLNTEAFF. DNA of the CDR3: TGTGCCAGCAGTAAGACAGGGTTGAACACTGAAGCTTTCTTT.

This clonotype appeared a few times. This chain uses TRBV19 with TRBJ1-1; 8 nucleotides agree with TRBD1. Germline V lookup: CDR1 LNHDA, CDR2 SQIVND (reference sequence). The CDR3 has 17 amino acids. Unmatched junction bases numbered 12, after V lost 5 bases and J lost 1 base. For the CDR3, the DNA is TGTGCCAGTAGTGTTCCAGGGGGCGCCGGGCCGAACACTGAAGCTTTCTTT. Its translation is CASSVPGGAGPNTEAFF. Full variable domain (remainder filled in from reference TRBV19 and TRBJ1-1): DGGITQSPKYLFRKEGQNVTLSCEQNLNHDAMYWYRQDPGQGLRLIYYSQIVNDFQKGDIAEGYSVSREKKESFPLTVTSAQKNPTAFYLCASSVPGGAGPNTEAFFGQGTRLTVV.

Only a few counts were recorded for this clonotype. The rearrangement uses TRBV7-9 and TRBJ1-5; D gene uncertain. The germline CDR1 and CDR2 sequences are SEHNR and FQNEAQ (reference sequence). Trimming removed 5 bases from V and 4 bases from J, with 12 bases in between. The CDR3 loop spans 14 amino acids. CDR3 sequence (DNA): TGTGCCAGCAGCCCTTCCGGGGAGAATCAGCCCCAGCATTTT. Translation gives CASSPSGENQPQHF.